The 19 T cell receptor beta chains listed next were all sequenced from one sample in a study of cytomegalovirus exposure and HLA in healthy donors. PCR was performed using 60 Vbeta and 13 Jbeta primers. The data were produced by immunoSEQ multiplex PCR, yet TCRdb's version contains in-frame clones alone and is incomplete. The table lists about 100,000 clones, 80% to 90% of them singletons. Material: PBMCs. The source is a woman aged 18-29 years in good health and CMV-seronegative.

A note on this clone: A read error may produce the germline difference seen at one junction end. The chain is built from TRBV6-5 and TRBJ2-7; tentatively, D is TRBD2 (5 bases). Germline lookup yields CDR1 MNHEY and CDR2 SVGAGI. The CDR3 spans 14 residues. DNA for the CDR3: TGTGCCAGCAGTTCCCGCGGGTTTCACTACGAGCGGTACTTC. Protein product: CASSSRGFHYERYF.

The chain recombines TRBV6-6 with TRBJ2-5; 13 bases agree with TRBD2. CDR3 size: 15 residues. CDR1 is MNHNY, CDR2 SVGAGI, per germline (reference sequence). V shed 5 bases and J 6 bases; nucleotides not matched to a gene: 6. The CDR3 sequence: CASSDPGLAGKTQYF. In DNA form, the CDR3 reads TGTGCCAGCAGTGACCCGGGACTAGCGGGGAAGACCCAGTACTTC.

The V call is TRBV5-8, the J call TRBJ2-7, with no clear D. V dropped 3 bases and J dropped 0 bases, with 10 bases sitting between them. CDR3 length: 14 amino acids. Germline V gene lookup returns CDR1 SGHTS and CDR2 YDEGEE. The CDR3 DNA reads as TGTGCCAGCAGCTGGCCAGGCACCTCCTACGAGCAGTACTTC. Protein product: CASSWPGTSYEQYF.

The CDR3 loop reads CASSLVSLDNEQFF. The CDR3 DNA sequence: TGTGCCAGCAGCTTGGTATCACTAGACAATGAGCAGTTCTTC. The gene calls are TRBV5-8 and TRBJ2-1, with D perhaps TRBD2 (5 bases). This CDR3 contains 14 residues. CDR1 is SGHTS and CDR2 is YDEGEE in the germline V gene. Trimming stripped 0 bases from V and 5 bases from J, with 9 bases between.

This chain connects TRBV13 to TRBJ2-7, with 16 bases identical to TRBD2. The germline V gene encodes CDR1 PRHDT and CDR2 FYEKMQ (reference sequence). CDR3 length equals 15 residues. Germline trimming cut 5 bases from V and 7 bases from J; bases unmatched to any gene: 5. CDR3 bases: TGTGCCAGCAGCCTGGGACTAGCGGGAGGGAGGGAGCAGTACTTC. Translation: CASSLGLAGGREQYF.

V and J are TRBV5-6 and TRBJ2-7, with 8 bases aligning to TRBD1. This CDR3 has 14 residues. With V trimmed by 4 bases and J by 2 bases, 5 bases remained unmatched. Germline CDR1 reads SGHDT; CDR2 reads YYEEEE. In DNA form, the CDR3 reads TGTGCCAGCAGCCCGACAGGGGCCCCCTACGAGCAGTACTTC. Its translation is CASSPTGAPYEQYF.

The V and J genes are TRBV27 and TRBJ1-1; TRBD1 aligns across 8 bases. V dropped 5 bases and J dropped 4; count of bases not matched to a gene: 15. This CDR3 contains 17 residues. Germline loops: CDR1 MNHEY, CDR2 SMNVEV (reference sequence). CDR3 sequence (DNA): TGTGCCAGCAGTCTTGAAATCCCCAGACAGGGGAGCACTGAAGCTTTCTTT. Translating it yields CASSLEIPRQGSTEAFF.

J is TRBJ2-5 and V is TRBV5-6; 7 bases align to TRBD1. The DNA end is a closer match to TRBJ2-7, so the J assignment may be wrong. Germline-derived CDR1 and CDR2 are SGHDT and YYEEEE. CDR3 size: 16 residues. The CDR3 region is CASSWNPGTASYEQYF. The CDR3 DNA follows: TGTGCCAGCAGCTGGAACCCCGGGACAGCCTCCTACGAGCAGTACTTC.

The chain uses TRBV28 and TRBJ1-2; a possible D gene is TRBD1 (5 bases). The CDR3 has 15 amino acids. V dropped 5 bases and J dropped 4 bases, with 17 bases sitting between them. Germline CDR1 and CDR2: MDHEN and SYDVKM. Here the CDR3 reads CASSPLAAGFYGYTF. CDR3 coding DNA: TGTGCCAGCAGTCCCCTCGCGGCAGGGTTCTATGGCTACACCTTC.

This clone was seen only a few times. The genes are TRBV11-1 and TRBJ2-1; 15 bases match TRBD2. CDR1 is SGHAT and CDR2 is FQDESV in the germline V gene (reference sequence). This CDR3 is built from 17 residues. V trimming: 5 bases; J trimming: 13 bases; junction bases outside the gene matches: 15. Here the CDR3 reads CASSRTRAGLAGGEQFF. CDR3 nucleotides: TGTGCCAGCAGCAGGACGCGCGCGGGACTAGCGGGAGGAGAACAGTTCTTC.

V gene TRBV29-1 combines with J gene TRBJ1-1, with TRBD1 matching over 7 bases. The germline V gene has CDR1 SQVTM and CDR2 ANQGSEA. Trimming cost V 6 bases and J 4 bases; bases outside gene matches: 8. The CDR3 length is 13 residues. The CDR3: CSVPPEGATEAFF. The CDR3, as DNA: TGCAGCGTACCACCTGAGGGGGCCACTGAAGCTTTCTTT.

For the CDR3, the DNA is TGTGCCAGCAGCTCCGAGTTACGAGATACGCAGTATTTT. The encoded protein is CASSSELRDTQYF. The chain links TRBV7-3 to TRBJ2-3, with unresolved D. V lost 4 bases to trimming and J lost 5 bases, with 10 bases between them. This CDR3 spans 13 amino acids. Germline-derived CDR1 and CDR2 are SGHTA and FQGTGA.

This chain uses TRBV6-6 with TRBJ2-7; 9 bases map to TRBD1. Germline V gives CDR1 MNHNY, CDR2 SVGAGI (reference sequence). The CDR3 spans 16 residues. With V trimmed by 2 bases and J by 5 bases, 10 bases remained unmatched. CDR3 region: CASSYPTGTGRDEQYF. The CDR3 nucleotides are TGTGCCAGCAGTTACCCTACCGGGACAGGGAGAGACGAGCAGTACTTC.

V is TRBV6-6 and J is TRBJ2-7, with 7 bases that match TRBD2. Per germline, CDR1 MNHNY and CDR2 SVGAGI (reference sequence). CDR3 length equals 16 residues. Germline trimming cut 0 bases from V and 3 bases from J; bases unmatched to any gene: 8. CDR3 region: CASSYSGWLADYEQYF. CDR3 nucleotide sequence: TGTGCCAGCAGTTACTCGGGGTGGCTAGCGGACTACGAGCAGTACTTC.

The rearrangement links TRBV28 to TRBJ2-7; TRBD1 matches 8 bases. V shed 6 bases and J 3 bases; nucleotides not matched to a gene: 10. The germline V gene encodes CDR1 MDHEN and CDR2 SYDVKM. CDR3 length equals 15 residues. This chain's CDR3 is CASSRRPGGFYEQYF. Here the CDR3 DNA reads TGTGCCAGCAGCCGGAGGCCAGGGGGCTTCTACGAGCAGTACTTC.

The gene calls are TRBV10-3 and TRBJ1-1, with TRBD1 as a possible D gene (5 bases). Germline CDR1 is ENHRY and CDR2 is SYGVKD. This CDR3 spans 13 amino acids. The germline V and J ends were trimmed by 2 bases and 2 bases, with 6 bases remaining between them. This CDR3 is CAISEGQNTEAFF. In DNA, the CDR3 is TGTGCCATCAGTGAGGGACAAAACACTGAAGCTTTCTTT.

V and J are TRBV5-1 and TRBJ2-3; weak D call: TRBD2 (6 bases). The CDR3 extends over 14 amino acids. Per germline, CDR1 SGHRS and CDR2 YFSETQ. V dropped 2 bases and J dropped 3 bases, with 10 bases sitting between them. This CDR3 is CASSFGGGTDTQYF. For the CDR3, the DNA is TGCGCCAGCAGCTTTGGGGGAGGAACAGATACGCAGTATTTT. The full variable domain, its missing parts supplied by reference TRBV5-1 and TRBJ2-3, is KAGVTQTPRYLIKTRGQQVTLSCSPISGHRSVSWYQQTPGQGLQFLFEYFSETQRNKGNFPGRFSGRQFSNSRSEMNVSTLELGDSALYLCASSFGGGTDTQYFGPGTRLTVL.

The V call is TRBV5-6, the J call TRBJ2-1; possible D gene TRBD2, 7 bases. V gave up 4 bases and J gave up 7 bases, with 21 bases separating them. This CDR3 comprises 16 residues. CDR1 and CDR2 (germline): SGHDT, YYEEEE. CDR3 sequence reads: CASSGGYAGEFNEQFF. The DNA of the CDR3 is TGTGCCAGCAGCGGGGGCTATGCGGGAGAGTTTAATGAGCAGTTCTTC. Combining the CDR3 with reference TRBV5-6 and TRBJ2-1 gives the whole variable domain DAGVTQSPTHLIKTRGQQVTLRCSPKSGHDTVSWYQQALGQGPQFIFQYYEEEERQRGNFPDRFSGHQFPNYSSELNVNALLLGDSALYLCASSGGYAGEFNEQFFGPGTRLTVL.

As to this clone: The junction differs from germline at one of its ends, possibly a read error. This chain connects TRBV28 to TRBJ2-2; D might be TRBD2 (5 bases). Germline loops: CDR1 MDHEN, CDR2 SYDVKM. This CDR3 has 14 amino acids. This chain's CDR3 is CASSLSENTGELFF. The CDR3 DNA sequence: TGTGCCAGCAGTTTATCGGAGAACACCGGGGAGTTGTTTTTT.